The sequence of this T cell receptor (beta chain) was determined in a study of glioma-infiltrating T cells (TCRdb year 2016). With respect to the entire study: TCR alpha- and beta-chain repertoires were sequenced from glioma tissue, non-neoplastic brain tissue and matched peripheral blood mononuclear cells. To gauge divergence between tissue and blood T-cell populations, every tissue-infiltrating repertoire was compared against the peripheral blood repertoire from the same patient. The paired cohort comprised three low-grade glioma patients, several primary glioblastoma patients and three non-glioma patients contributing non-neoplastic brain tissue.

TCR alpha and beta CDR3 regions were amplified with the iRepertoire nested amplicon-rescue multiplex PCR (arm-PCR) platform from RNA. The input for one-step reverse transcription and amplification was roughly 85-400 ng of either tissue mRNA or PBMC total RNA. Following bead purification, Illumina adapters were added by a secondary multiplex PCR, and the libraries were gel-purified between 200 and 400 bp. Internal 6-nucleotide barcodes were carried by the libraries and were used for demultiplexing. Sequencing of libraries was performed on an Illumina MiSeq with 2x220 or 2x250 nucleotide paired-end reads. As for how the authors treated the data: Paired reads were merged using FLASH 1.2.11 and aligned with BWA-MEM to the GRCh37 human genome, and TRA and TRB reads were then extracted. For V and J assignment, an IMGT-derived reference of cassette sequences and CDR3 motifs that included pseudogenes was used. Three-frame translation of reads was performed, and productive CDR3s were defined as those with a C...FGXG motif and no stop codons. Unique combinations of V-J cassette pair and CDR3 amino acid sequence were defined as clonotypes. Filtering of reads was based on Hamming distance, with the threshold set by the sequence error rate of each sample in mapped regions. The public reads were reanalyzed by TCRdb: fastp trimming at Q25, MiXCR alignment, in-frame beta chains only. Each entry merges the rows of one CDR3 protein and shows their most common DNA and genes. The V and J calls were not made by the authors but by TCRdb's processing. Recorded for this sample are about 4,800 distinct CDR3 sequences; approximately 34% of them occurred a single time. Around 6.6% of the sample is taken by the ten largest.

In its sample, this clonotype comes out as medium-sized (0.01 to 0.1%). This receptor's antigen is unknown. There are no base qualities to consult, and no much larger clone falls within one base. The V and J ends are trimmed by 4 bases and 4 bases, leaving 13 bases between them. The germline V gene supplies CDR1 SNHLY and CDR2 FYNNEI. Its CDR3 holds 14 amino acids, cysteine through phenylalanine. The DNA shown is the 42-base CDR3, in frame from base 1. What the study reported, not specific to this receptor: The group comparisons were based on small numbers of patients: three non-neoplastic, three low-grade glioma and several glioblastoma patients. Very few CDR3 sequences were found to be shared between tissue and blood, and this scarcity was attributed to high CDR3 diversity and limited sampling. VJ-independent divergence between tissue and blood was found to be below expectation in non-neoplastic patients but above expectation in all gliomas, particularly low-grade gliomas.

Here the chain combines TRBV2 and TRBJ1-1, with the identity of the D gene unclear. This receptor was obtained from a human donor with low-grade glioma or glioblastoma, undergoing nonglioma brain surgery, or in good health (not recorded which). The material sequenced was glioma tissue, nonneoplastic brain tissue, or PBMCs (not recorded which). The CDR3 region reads CASSVRPLGTEAFF. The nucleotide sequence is TGTGCCAGCAGTGTTCGACCCCTAGGCACTGAAGCTTTCTTT.